The text below deals with one T cell receptor (beta chain). Its matching antigen is unknown. The data were obtained in a study of radiation and T cells in renal cell carcinoma. Study-level findings and limits: Top tumor clonotypes rose in blood 2 weeks post-radiation, then contracted. Without pretreatment biopsies, baseline tumor clonotype presence was undetermined.

Time point meaning: blood 4 weeks post-SBRT, at nephrectomy. The treatment denotes: 15 Gy SBRT to primary tumor, nephrectomy 4 weeks later. Serial blood draws occurred at baseline and 2 and 4 weeks post-SBRT. Profiling relied on immunoSEQ multiplex PCR, and the TCRdb table lists in-frame clones only, not all of them. The sample lists over 90,000 clones, roughly 82% occurring once. This CDR3 spans 14 amino acids. Germline loops: CDR1 SEHNR, CDR2 FQNEAQ (reference sequence). Trimming stripped 3 bases from V and 3 bases from J, with 8 bases between. The TCR originated in a man between 60 and 70 years old with renal cell carcinoma. The chain recombines TRBV7-9 with TRBJ1-4; D unclear. Sample: blood, taken from a patient whose treatment included radiotherapy and nephrectomy. The CDR3 loop is CASSFARANEKLFF. In DNA, the CDR3 is TGTGCCAGCAGCTTCGCCCGGGCTAATGAAAAACTGTTTTTT.